The 12 T cell receptor beta chains in this list originate from one sample, sequenced in a study of CD8+ T cells in alopecia areata. Extracted from the samples, RNA was reverse transcribed into cDNA to serve as the sequencing template. Generated by immunoSEQ multiplex PCR, the TCRdb table keeps only in-frame clones and is missing some. The repertoire holds 70,000 or so clones, with approximately 28% as singletons. Indicated treatment: oral pan-JAK inhibitor, 5-10 mg twice daily. The specimen was CD8+ T cells sorted from blood, collected at week 4, from a patient treated with tofacitinib. These receptors were obtained from a human donor with alopecia areata.

The chain recombines TRBV9 with TRBJ2-7; no clear D. The CDR3 covers 13 residues. The germline CDR1 and CDR2 sequences are SGDLS and YYNGEE. V lost 4 bases to trimming and J lost 0 bases, with 8 bases between them. CDR3: CASSPDGSYEQYF. CDR3 nucleotide sequence: TGTGCCAGCAGCCCCGACGGCTCCTACGAGCAGTACTTC.

The rearrangement joins TRBV15 to TRBJ1-2; unclear D gene. Trimming shortened V by 0 bases and J by 7 bases, and 15 bases separated the two germline ends. CDR1 LNHNV and CDR2 YYDKDF come from the germline V gene (reference sequence). The CDR3 is 15 amino acids. The CDR3 spells CATSRDLGTGSGYTF. DNA of the CDR3: TGTGCCACCAGCAGAGATCTTGGCACCGGGAGTGGCTACACCTTC.

V and J are TRBV7-8 and TRBJ2-5; 11 bases agree with TRBD2. V shed 0 bases and J 2 bases; nucleotides not matched to a gene: 5. Germline V lookup: CDR1 SGHVS, CDR2 FQNEAQ. The CDR3 loop spans 17 amino acids. CDR3 DNA: TGTGCCAGCAGCTTAGCGCGAATAGCGGGAGGGCAAGAGACCCAGTACTTC. Translating gives CASSLARIAGGQETQYF.

This chain uses TRBV14 with TRBJ2-7; TRBD1 agrees at 9 bases. V was clipped by 2 bases and J by 5 bases; unmatched bases: 4. Per germline, CDR1 SGHDN and CDR2 FVKESK. This CDR3 contains 14 residues. Written as DNA, the CDR3 is TGTGCCAGCAGCCAAACCGGGACAGGGAACGAGCAGTACTTC. It codes for CASSQTGTGNEQYF.

This clone was detected a few times. This chain uses TRBV29-1 with TRBJ1-2; D gene uncertain. V shed 3 bases and J shed 5 bases, with 10 bases lying between them. The CDR3 is 12 residues long. Germline V lookup: CDR1 SQVTM, CDR2 ANQGSEA. The CDR3 nucleotides read TGCAGCGTTGAGAGGGCGGTTTATGGCTACACCTTC. The encoded protein is CSVERAVYGYTF.

This clone was observed a few times. This rearrangement joins TRBV25-1 to TRBJ2-2; no reliable D call. The CDR3 loop spans 13 amino acids. Germline V lookup: CDR1 MGHDK, CDR2 SYGVNS. V dropped 2 bases and J dropped 7 bases, with 8 bases sitting between them. CDR3 in amino acids: CASSERWSGELFF. Here the CDR3 DNA reads TGTGCCAGCAGTGAAAGGTGGAGCGGGGAGCTGTTTTTT.

The chain joins TRBV7-9 to TRBJ2-1; D unresolved. The germline V gene encodes CDR1 SEHNR and CDR2 FQNEAQ (reference sequence). Trimming stripped 4 bases from V and 8 bases from J, with 9 bases between. The CDR3 covers 12 residues. DNA for the CDR3: TGTGCCAGCAGCTCCTTCGCTGATGAGCAGTTCTTC. Translation gives CASSSFADEQFF. Complete variable domain (other parts from reference TRBV7-9 and TRBJ2-1): DTGVSQNPRHKITKRGQNVTFRCDPISEHNRLYWYRQTLGQGPEFLTYFQNEAQLEKSRLLSDRFSAERPKGSFSTLEIQRTEQGDSAMYLCASSSFADEQFFGPGTRLTVL.

V is TRBV30 and J is TRBJ1-5; maybe TRBD1 (6 bases). Germline V lookup: CDR1 GTSNPN, CDR2 SVGIG (reference sequence). Trimming left V 3 bases short and J 8 bases short, with 20 bases between. CDR3 length: 15 residues. The CDR3 sequence is CAWRQGLSFREPQHF. For the CDR3, the DNA is TGTGCCTGGAGACAGGGACTCAGCTTTAGGGAGCCCCAGCATTTT.

A few counts support this clone. The V gene is TRBV9, the J gene TRBJ1-2; no clear D gene. Germline CDR1 and CDR2: SGDLS and YYNGEE. V was clipped by 0 bases and J by 1 base, with 7 bases between them. The CDR3 covers 14 residues. CDR3: CASSVGGGNYGYTF. The CDR3 coding sequence is TGTGCCAGCAGCGTAGGCGGCGGTAACTATGGCTACACCTTC. The full variable domain, with the rest looked up from reference TRBV9 and TRBJ1-2, is DSGVTQTPKHLITATGQRVTLRCSPRSGDLSVYWYQQSLDQGLQFLIQYYNGEERAKGNILERFSAQQFPDLHSELNLSSLELGDSALYFCASSVGGGNYGYTFGSGTRLTVV.

This clone was seen only a few times. The chain joins TRBV19 to TRBJ2-7; 7 nucleotides match TRBD1. With 6 bases clipped from V and 3 bases from J, the junction kept 5 bases outside the gene matches. The CDR3 is made up of 13 amino acids. Looked up from germline, CDR1 is LNHDA and CDR2 is SQIVND (reference sequence). This CDR3 is CASSGTAYYEQYF. The DNA of the CDR3 is TGTGCCAGTAGCGGGACAGCTTACTACGAGCAGTACTTC.

This clone has just a few counts. The J gene is TRBJ2-2, the V gene TRBV29-1, with TRBD2 matching 15 bases. Germline V CDR1 and CDR2: SQVTM, ANQGSEA. V lost 4 bases to trimming and J lost 3 bases; unmatched junction nucleotides: 3. CDR3 length equals 16 residues. The CDR3 loop is CSVGGLAGGHTGELFF. Here the CDR3 DNA reads TGCAGCGTTGGGGGACTAGCGGGAGGTCACACCGGGGAGCTGTTTTTT.

The V and J genes are TRBV30 and TRBJ1-1, with 9 bases fitting TRBD1. Trimming at V came to 4 bases and at J to 5 bases, leaving 8 bases not matched to a gene. Germline CDR1 and CDR2: GTSNPN and SVGIG (reference sequence). The CDR3 extends over 14 amino acids. CDR3 DNA sequence: TGTGCCTGGACCCTGGGACAGGGTAGGACTGAAGCTTTCTTT. This encodes CAWTLGQGRTEAFF.